The following is a TCR beta chain sequence with its context. Compared with germline, one end of the junction differs, possibly owing to a read error. This specimen comes from a study of blood T cell repertoires in COVID-19. The table came from immunoSEQ multiplex PCR; TCRdb's copy has only in-frame clones and leaves some out. Among about 330,000 clones, about 89% were seen once, and the ten largest hold approximately 5.3%. CDR1 is MDHEN, CDR2 SYDVKM, per germline. The CDR3 is 13 amino acids. The specimen was PBMCs or T cells enriched from blood (not recorded which). The chain is built from TRBV28 and TRBJ1-1; the D gene is possibly TRBD1 (6 bases). This TCR was sampled from a woman in her 30s who had recovered from COVID-19. The CDR3 sequence is CASSFLDPVKGDF. CDR3 DNA: TGTGCCAGCAGTTTCCTAGATCCCGTGAAGGGGGACTTT.